This T cell receptor (beta chain) came from a study of T cell repertoires in cytomegalovirus infection. Study as a whole: Based on public TCR beta signatures, there were indications of CMV infection and of a matching HLA type.

This clonotype was observed a handful of times. Its antigen is undetermined. TCRdb passed the reads through MiXCR, listing each CDR3 protein once. The sample records fewer than 550,000 distinct CDR3 sequences, more than 15% being singletons. Notes on the study in general: Cumulative public TCR beta family frequency identified carriers of CMV plus the relevant HLA. Clonotypes of TCR beta that were HLA-C-restricted and CMV-specific dominated the ex vivo response.

The CDR3 is 14 residues long. The germline V gene encodes CDR1 SGDLS and CDR2 YYNGEE. Trimming took 0 bases from V and 4 from J, leaving 11 bases between them. The TCR originated in a human donor in good health (CMV status not recorded). Some clones in this sample may be carry-over from other donors' samples. The sequencing sample was made of CD8+ T cells from PBMCs. The chain carries TRBV9 and TRBJ2-7; TRBD2 is a possible D gene (5 bases). Written as DNA, the CDR3 is TGTGCCAGCAGCGTAGGCTCTAGCTCTTACGAGCAGTACTTC. This encodes CASSVGSSSYEQYF.